The 8 T cell receptor beta chains listed next were all sequenced from one sample in a study of cytomegalovirus exposure and HLA in healthy donors (dated by TCRdb to the late 2010s). The library was prepared using the immunoSEQ multiplex PCR assay. A mixture of 60 forward primers for TCR Vbeta segments and 13 reverse primers for TCR Jbeta segments was used in the multiplex PCR. Drawn from immuneACCESS, this table holds only the in-frame rearrangements with V and J called that TCRdb kept. Clones are partly lost; checked studies trace under half to an unresolved V gene and leave the rest unexplained. The table for this sample lists around 250,000 clones; about nine tenths of them were counted only once. Jointly, the top ten make up about 1.8% of the sample. Sequencing used PBMCs. All receptors come from a girl aged 2-10 years in good health and CMV-seronegative.

The V and J genes are TRBV9 and TRBJ2-7, with D possibly matching TRBD2 (5 bases). Germline V gene sequence: CDR1 SGDLS, CDR2 YYNGEE. The V end was cut by 0 bases, the J end by 2 bases, with 9 bases between. The CDR3 consists of 14 residues. CDR3 nucleotides: TGTGCCAGCAGCGTAGCCGGGATCCCCTACGAGCAGTACTTC. This codes for CASSVAGIPYEQYF.

DNA of the CDR3: TGTGCCAGCAGCCTATCCCCCTACGAGCAGTACTTC. This sequence encodes CASSLSPYEQYF. The rearrangement uses TRBV6-1 and TRBJ2-7; D not resolved. The CDR3 has 12 amino acids. The germline V gene has CDR1 MNHNS and CDR2 SASEGT. V shed 6 bases and J shed 2 bases, with 8 bases lying between them.

For this clone: One end of the junction does not line up with germline, which may come from a read error. The chain carries TRBV28 and TRBJ1-1; 9 bases line up with TRBD1. This CDR3 spans 15 amino acids. Germline-derived CDR1 and CDR2 are MDHEN and SYDVKM. For the CDR3, the DNA is TGTGCCAGCAGCTTATGGACAGGGGTTTATCGGGGAGCTTTCTTT. This encodes CASSLWTGVYRGAFF.

The chain has TRBV30 and TRBJ1-2; possible D gene TRBD1, 5 bases. V lost 1 base to trimming and J lost 6 bases, with 9 bases between them. The CDR3 loop spans 12 amino acids. Germline loops: CDR1 GTSNPN, CDR2 SVGIG (reference sequence). Here the CDR3 reads CAWSGIGDGYTF. The CDR3 nucleotides are TGTGCCTGGAGTGGAATAGGGGATGGCTACACCTTC.

The chain joins TRBV13 to TRBJ2-7; a weak D match, TRBD1 (6 bases). The length of the CDR3 is 14 residues. The germline V gene encodes CDR1 PRHDT and CDR2 FYEKMQ (reference sequence). The V gene lost 5 bases and the J gene lost 7 bases, with 18 bases spanning the gap. The CDR3 loop reads CASSLIQGRREQYF. CDR3 coding DNA: TGTGCCAGCAGCCTCATACAGGGCAGGAGAGAGCAGTACTTC.

The chain has TRBV20-1 and TRBJ1-1; 8 bases fit TRBD1. The ends lost 2 bases at V and 14 bases at J; junction bases unmatched: 7. Germline lookup yields CDR1 DFQATT and CDR2 SNEGSKA (reference sequence). The CDR3 runs 11 residues. CDR3 sequence (DNA): TGCAGTGCTAGATGGGGACAGGTGGTCTTCTTT. This codes for CSARWGQVVFF.

This sequence joins TRBV30 and TRBJ2-3; 8 nucleotides line up with TRBD2. V shed 1 base and J 6 bases; nucleotides not matched to a gene: 9. The CDR3 is 15 residues long. Germline CDR1 is GTSNPN and CDR2 is SVGIG (reference sequence). The CDR3 protein is CAWSGMRGAVDTQYF. CDR3 coding DNA: TGTGCCTGGAGTGGCATGCGGGGGGCGGTGGATACGCAGTATTTT.

About this clone: Compared with germline, one end of the junction differs, possibly owing to a read error. This sequence joins TRBV19 and TRBJ1-5; D gene ambiguous. Per germline, CDR1 LNHDA and CDR2 SQIVND (reference sequence). The CDR3 length is 15 residues. The CDR3 DNA reads TGTGCCAGTAGTAGATACGGGGAGGGCAATCAGCTCCAGCATTTT. Translated, it gives CASSRYGEGNQLQHF.